This passage covers 14 T cell receptor beta chains from one sample sequenced in a study of blood T cells in healthy people across ages. PCR was performed a second time for roughly 7 to 12 cycles using a sample-barcoded 5' primer and a J-beta primer mix. TCRdb passed the 5' RACE reads through MiXCR, listing each CDR3 protein once. The sample yields over a million distinct CDR3 sequences, around 59% seen once. Sequenced sample: blood. The receptors derive from a man aged 18 to 29 in good health.

This clonotype was counted only a few times. The junction departs from the called germline gene at one end, perhaps through a read error. The chain employs TRBV29-1 and TRBJ2-7, with 10 bases fitting TRBD1. There are 13 residues in the CDR3. Germline assignment: CDR1 SQVTM and CDR2 ANQGSEA. Here the CDR3 DNA reads TGCAGCGTTAAAGAGACAGGGGGCAACGAGCAGTACTTC. Amino acids: CSVKETGGNEQYF.

The chain carries TRBV15 and TRBJ2-1; 11 positions agree with TRBD2. From germline, CDR1 is LNHNV and CDR2 YYDKDF (reference sequence). Germline trimming cut 4 bases from V and 3 bases from J; bases unmatched to any gene: 2. The CDR3 sequence is 15 residues long. CDR3 sequence (DNA): TGTGCCACCAGCATGGGGACTAGCGGCTACAATGAGCAGTTCTTC. It encodes CATSMGTSGYNEQFF. The whole variable domain, remainder taken from reference TRBV15 and TRBJ2-1, is DAMVIQNPRYQVTQFGKPVTLSCSQTLNHNVMYWYQQKSSQAPKLLFHYYDKDFNNEADTPDNFQSRRPNTSFCFLDIRSPGLGDTAMYLCATSMGTSGYNEQFFGPGTRLTVL.

V is TRBV6-5 and J is TRBJ1-1; D uncertain. V dropped 5 bases and J dropped 7 bases, with 14 bases sitting between them. The V gene's germline CDR1 is MNHEY and CDR2 SVGAGI. There are 13 residues in the CDR3. CDR3 nucleotide sequence: TGTGCCAGCAGTGACGGTCCGAGGAGTGAAGCTTTCTTT. Its translation: CASSDGPRSEAFF.

This clonotype was found a few times. The CDR3 sequence is CATSRGEILNQPQHF. For the CDR3, the DNA is TGTGCCACCAGCAGAGGGGAAATTCTCAATCAGCCCCAGCATTTT. V usage is TRBV15 and J usage is TRBJ1-5; no firm D call. The ends were cut back, 1 base at V and 3 bases at J, with 10 bases in the middle. This CDR3 has 15 residues. Germline values: CDR1 LNHNV, CDR2 YYDKDF (reference sequence).

J is TRBJ1-1 and V is TRBV12-3 or TRBV12-4, with 9 nucleotides matching TRBD1. V shed 7 bases and J 1 base; nucleotides not matched to a gene: 7. The CDR3 consists of 15 residues. This CDR3 reads CASKGQGPRNTEAFF. CDR3 bases: TGTGCCAGCAAGGGACAGGGACCGAGGAACACTGAAGCTTTCTTT.

The chain recombines TRBV4-1 with TRBJ2-2; a possible D gene is TRBD2 (5 bases). V gave up 4 bases and J gave up 6 bases, with 15 bases separating them. Germline CDR1 reads MGHRA; CDR2 reads YSYEKL. The CDR3 has 15 residues. The CDR3 bases are TGCGCCAGCAGCCCACCGGGGAAGGGAGCCGGGGAGCTGTTTTTT. Residues: CASSPPGKGAGELFF.

The sample holds a few counts of this clonotype. This chain connects TRBV20-1 to TRBJ2-7, with 10 nucleotides matching TRBD2. CDR1 and CDR2 (germline): DFQATT, SNEGSKA (reference sequence). The CDR3 covers 14 residues. Unmatched junction bases numbered 4, after V lost 3 bases and J lost 2 bases. The CDR3 nucleotides are TGCAGTGCTAGCTTACTAGCGGGGACCTACGAGCAGTACTTC. As protein: CSASLLAGTYEQYF.

V gene TRBV3-1 combines with J gene TRBJ1-4, with TRBD1 matching over 12 bases. The CDR3 is 16 amino acids. With V trimmed by 0 bases and J by 8 bases, 4 bases remained unmatched. From germline, CDR1 is LGHDT and CDR2 YNNKEL (reference sequence). Here the CDR3 DNA reads TGTGCCAGCAGCCAAGACCCCGGGACAGGGGGCGAAAAACTGTTTTTT. Protein sequence: CASSQDPGTGGEKLFF. The full variable domain, its missing parts supplied by reference TRBV3-1 and TRBJ1-4, is DTAVSQTPKYLVTQMGNDKSIKCEQNLGHDTMYWYKQDSKKFLKIMFSYNNKELIINETVPNRFSPKSPDKAHLNLHINSLELGDSAVYFCASSQDPGTGGEKLFFGSGTQLSVL.

The chain is built from TRBV5-1 and TRBJ2-2, with 11 bases identical to TRBD2. This CDR3 is 18 amino acids long. V lost 3 bases to trimming and J lost 0 bases; unmatched junction nucleotides: 7. CDR1 and CDR2 from the germline V gene are SGHRS and YFSETQ. CDR3 DNA: TGCGCCAGCAGCTCCAAGACTAGCGGGGTGGCGAACACCGGGGAGCTGTTTTTT. This translates into CASSSKTSGVANTGELFF.

This clonotype was detected once. CDR3 amino acids: CASSAQGRPETQYF. DNA of the CDR3: TGTGCCAGCAGCGCTCAGGGGAGGCCTGAGACCCAGTACTTC. V and J are TRBV27 and TRBJ2-5; D tentatively fits TRBD1 or TRBD2 (6 bases each). The ends were cut back, 6 bases at V and 5 bases at J, with 16 bases in the middle. In germline, CDR1 is MNHEY, CDR2 SMNVEV (reference sequence). The CDR3 loop spans 14 amino acids.

This clonotype was picked up a small number of times. The chain joins TRBV27 to TRBJ1-5; no firm D call. The CDR3 sequence is 15 residues long. Per the germline V gene, CDR1 is MNHEY and CDR2 is SMNVEV (reference sequence). V was trimmed by 4 bases and J by 5 bases, leaving 15 bases between them. CDR3 region: CASSSWQAEHQPQHF. The CDR3, as DNA: TGTGCCAGCAGTTCTTGGCAGGCGGAGCATCAGCCCCAGCATTTT.

This clonotype was seen just once. The chain uses TRBV27 and TRBJ2-7; weak D call: TRBD2 (7 bases). The ends were cut back, 2 bases at V and 3 bases at J, with 17 bases in the middle. The CDR3 is 16 residues long. The germline V gene encodes CDR1 MNHEY and CDR2 SMNVEV (reference sequence). In DNA form, the CDR3 reads TGTGCCAGCAGTTTACCGAGGGCGGGGGCACGCTACGAGCAGTACTTC. Translated, it gives CASSLPRAGARYEQYF.

This clonotype has just a few counts. The chain is built from TRBV29-1 and TRBJ1-2; D uncertain. The V and J ends lost 5 bases and 4 bases respectively, with 14 bases between them. Per the germline V gene, CDR1 is SQVTM and CDR2 is ANQGSEA. The CDR3 loop spans 13 amino acids. The CDR3 protein is CSVRSSTSYGYTF. The DNA for the CDR3 is TGCAGCGTTCGGTCGAGCACGTCCTATGGCTACACCTTC.

The genes are TRBV4-2 and TRBJ1-1; 11 bases are shared with TRBD1. This CDR3 spans 16 amino acids. The V and J ends lost 0 bases and 11 bases, in that order; junction bases with no gene match: 11. Germline V CDR1 and CDR2: LGHNA, YNFKEQ. The CDR3: CASSQDEDRGRLEAFF. The CDR3 nucleotides read TGTGCCAGCAGCCAAGATGAGGACAGGGGGCGATTGGAGGCTTTCTTT.